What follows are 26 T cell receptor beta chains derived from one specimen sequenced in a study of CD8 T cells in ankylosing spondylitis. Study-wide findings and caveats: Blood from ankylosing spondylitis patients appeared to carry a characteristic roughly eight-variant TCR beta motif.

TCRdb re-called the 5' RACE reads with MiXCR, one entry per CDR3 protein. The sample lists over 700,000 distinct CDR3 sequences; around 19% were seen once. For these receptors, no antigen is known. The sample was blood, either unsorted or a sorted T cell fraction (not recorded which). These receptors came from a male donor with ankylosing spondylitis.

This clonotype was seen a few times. CDR3 residues: CASSTRLAGGSYNEQFF. In DNA form, the CDR3 reads TGTGCCAGCAGCACCCGACTAGCGGGAGGTTCCTACAATGAGCAGTTCTTC. The rearrangement joins TRBV7-8 to TRBJ2-1; 13 nucleotides agree with TRBD2. The germline gives CDR1 SGHVS, CDR2 FQNEAQ. The ends lost 5 bases at V and 1 base at J; junction bases unmatched: 5. CDR3 length equals 17 residues. Together with reference TRBV7-8 and TRBJ2-1, the CDR3 gives the full variable domain: GAGVSQSPRYKVAKRGQDVALRCDPISGHVSLFWYQQALGQGPEFLTYFQNEAQLDKSGLPSDRFFAERPEGSVSTLKIQRTQQEDSAVYLCASSTRLAGGSYNEQFFGPGTRLTVL.

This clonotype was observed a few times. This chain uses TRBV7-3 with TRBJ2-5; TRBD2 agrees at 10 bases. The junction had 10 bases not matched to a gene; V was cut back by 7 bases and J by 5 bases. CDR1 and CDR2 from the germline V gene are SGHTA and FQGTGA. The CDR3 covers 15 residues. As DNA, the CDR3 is TGTGCCAGCACCCTAAGCGGGGGGGCCAGTGAGACCCAGTACTTC. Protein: CASTLSGGASETQYF.

CDR3 sequence: CASSASLTGSNTEAFF. DNA of the CDR3: TGTGCCAGCAGCGCCTCTTTGACAGGGTCGAACACTGAAGCTTTCTTT. The rearrangement links TRBV9 to TRBJ1-1; TRBD1 agrees at 7 bases. CDR3 length: 16 residues. The V gene end was trimmed by 3 bases and the J gene end by 1 base; junction bases not matched to a gene: 9. CDR1 is SGDLS and CDR2 is YYNGEE in the germline V gene.

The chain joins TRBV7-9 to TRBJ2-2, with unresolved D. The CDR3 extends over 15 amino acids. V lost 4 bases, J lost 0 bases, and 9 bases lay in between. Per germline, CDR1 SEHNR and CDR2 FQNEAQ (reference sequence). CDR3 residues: CASSSTYSNTGELFF. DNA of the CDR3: TGTGCCAGCAGCTCGACGTATTCGAACACCGGGGAGCTGTTTTTT.

The CDR3 nucleotides read TGCGCCAGCAGCCAAGAGACCGGAGAGACCCAGTACTTC. As protein: CASSQETGETQYF. The chain uses TRBV4-1 and TRBJ2-5, with D unclear. V was shortened by 0 bases and J by 4 bases, with 6 bases between the two germline ends. CDR3 length: 13 amino acids. CDR1 and CDR2 (germline): MGHRA, YSYEKL.

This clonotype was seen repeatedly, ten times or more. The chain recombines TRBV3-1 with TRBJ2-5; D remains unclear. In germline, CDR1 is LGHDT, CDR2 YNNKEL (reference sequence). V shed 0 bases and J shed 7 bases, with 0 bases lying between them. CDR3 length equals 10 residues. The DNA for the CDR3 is TGTGCCAGCAGCCAAGAGACCCAGTACTTC. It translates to CASSQETQYF.

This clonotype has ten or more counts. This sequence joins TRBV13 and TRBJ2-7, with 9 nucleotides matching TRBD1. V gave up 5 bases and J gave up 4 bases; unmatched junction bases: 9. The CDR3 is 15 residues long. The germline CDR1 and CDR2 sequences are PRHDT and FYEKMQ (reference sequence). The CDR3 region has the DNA TGTGCCAGCAGCCCCGACAGGGGGTCCCCTTACGAGCAGTACTTC. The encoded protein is CASSPDRGSPYEQYF.

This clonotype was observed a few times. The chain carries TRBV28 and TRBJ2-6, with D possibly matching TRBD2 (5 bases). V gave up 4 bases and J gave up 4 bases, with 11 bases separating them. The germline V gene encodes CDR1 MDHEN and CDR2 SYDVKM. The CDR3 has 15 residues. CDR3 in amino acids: CASSSRVRGANVLTF. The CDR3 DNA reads TGTGCCAGCAGTTCGCGGGTGAGGGGGGCCAACGTCCTGACTTTC. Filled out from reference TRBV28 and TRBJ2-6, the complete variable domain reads DVKVTQSSRYLVKRTGEKVFLECVQDMDHENMFWYRQDPGLGLRLIYFSYDVKMKEKGDIPEGYSVSREKKERFSLILESASTNQTSMYLCASSSRVRGANVLTFGAGSRLTVL.

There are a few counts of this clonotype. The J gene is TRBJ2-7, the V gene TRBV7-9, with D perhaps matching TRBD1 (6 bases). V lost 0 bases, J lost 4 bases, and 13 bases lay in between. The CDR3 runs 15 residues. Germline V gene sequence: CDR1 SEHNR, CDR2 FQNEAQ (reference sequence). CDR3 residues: CASSLAAGALYEQYF. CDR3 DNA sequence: TGTGCCAGCAGCTTAGCGGCAGGGGCGCTTTACGAGCAGTACTTC.

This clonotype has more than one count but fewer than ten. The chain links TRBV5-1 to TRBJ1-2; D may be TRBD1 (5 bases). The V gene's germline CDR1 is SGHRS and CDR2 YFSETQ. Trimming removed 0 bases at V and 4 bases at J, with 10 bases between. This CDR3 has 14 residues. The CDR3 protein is CASSLVPGSYGYTF. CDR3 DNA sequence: TGCGCCAGCAGCTTGGTTCCAGGGTCCTATGGCTACACCTTC.

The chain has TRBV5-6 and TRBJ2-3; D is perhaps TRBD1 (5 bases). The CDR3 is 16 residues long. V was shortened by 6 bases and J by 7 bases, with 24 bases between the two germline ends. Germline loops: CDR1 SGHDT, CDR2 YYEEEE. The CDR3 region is CASTPWGGPQVYTQYF. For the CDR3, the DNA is TGTGCCAGCACCCCATGGGGCGGACCGCAGGTATATACGCAGTATTTT.

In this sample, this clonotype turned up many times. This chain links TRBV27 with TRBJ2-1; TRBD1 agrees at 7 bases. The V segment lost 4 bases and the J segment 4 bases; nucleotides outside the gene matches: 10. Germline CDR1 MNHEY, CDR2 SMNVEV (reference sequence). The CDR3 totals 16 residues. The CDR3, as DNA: TGTGCCAGCAGTTCACCCAATCGACAGGGTTACAATGAGCAGTTCTTC. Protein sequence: CASSSPNRQGYNEQFF.

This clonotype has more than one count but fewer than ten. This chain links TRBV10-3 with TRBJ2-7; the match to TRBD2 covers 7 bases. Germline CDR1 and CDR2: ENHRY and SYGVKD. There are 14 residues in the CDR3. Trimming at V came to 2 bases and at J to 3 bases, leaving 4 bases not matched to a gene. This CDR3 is CAISEALADYEQYF. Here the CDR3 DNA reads TGTGCCATCAGTGAGGCGCTAGCGGACTACGAGCAGTACTTC.

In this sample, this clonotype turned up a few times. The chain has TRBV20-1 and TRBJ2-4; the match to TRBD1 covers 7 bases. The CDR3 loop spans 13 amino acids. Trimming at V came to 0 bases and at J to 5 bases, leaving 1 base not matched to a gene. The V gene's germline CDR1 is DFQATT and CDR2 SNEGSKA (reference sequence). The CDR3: CSARETGENIQYF. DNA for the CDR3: TGCAGTGCTAGAGAAACAGGGGAAAACATTCAGTACTTC.

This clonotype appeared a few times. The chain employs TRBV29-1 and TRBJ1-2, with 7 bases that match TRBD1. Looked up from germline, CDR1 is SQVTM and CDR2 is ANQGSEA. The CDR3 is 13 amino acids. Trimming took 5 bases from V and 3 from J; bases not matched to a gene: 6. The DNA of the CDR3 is TGCAGCGTTATCACAGGGGAGGACTATGGCTACACCTTC. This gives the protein CSVITGEDYGYTF.

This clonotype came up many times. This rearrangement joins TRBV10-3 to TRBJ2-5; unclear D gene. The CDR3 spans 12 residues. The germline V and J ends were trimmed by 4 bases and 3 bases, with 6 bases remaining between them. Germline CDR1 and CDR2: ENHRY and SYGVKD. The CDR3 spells CAISGSEETQYF. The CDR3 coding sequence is TGTGCCATCAGTGGATCAGAAGAGACCCAGTACTTC.

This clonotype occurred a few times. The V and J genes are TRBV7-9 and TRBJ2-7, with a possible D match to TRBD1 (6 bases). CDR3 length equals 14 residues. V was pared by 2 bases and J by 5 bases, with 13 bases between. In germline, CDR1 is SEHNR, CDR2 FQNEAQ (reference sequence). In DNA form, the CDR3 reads TGTGCCAGCAGCTTACAGGGGCCGGTAGACGAGCAGTACTTC. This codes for CASSLQGPVDEQYF.

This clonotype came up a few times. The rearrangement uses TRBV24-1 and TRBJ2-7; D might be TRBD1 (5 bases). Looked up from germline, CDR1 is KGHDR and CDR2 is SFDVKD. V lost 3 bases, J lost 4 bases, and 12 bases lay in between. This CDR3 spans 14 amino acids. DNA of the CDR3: TGTGCCACCAGTGATGGCGGACAACCTTACGAGCAGTACTTC. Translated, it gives CATSDGGQPYEQYF.

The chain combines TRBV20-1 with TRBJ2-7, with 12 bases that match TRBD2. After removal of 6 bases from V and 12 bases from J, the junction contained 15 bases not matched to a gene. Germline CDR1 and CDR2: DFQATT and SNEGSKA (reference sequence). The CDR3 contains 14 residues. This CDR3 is CSAQTSGSPFGVYF. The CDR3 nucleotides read TGCAGTGCACAGACTAGCGGGAGCCCCTTCGGCGTGTACTTC.

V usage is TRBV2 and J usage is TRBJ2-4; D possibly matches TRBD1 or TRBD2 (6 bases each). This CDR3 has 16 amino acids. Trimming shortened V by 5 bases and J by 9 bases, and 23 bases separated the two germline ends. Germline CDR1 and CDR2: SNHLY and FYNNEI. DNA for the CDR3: TGTGCCAGCAGTTTTGTGGGGGGCGCGGGTGATCGCATTCAGTACTTC. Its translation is CASSFVGGAGDRIQYF.

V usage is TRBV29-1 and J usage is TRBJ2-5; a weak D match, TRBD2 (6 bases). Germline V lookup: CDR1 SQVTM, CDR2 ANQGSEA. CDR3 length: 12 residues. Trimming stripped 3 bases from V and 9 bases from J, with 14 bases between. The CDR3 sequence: CSVEGGPGAQYF. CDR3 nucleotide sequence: TGCAGCGTTGAGGGCGGACCGGGGGCCCAGTACTTC. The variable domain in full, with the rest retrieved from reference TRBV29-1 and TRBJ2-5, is SAVISQKPSRDICQRGTSLTIQCQVDSQVTMMFWYRQQPGQSLTLIATANQGSEATYESGFVIDKFPISRPNLTFSTLTVSNMSPEDSSIYLCSVEGGPGAQYFGPGTRLLVL.

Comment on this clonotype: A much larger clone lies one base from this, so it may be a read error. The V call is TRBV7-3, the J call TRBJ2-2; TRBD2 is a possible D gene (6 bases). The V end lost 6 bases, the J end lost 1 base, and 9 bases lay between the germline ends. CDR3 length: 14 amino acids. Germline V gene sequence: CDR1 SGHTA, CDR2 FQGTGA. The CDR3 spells CASSPGVNTGELFF. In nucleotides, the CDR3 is TGTGCCAGCAGTCCGGGGGTGAACACCGGGGAGCTGTTTTTT.

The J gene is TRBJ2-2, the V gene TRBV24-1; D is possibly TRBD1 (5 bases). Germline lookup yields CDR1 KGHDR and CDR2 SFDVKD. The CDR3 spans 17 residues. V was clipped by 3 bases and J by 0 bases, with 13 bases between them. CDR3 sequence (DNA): TGTGCCACCAGTGATCCTCAGGCAGGGACGAACACCGGGGAGCTGTTTTTT. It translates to CATSDPQAGTNTGELFF.

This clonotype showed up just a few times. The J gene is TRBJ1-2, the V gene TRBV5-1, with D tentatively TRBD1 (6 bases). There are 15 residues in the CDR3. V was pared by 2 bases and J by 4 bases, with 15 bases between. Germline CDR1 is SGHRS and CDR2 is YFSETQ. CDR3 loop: CASSLTGQSFYGYTF. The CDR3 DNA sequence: TGCGCCAGCAGCTTAACGGGACAAAGTTTCTATGGCTACACCTTC.

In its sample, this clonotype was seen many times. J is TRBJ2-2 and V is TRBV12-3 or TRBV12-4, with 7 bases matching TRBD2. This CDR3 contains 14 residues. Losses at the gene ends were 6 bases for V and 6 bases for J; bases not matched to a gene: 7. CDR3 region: CASSQGLGAGELFF. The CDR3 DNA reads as TGTGCCAGCAGCCAAGGACTAGGTGCCGGGGAGCTGTTTTTT.

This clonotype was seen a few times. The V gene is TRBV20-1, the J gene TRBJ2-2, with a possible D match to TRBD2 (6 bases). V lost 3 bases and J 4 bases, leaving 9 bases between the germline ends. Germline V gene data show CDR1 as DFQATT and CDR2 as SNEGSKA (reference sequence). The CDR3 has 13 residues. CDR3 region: CSASGRVTGELFF. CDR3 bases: TGCAGTGCTAGCGGGAGAGTCACCGGGGAGCTGTTTTTT.